This T cell receptor (beta chain) was found in a study of T cells in Graves' hyperthyroidism and ophthalmopathy. Study-level findings and limits: A model using 13 V-J features told ophthalmopathy apart from stable hyperthyroidism. The model foresaw ophthalmopathy a median about 6.5 months prior to onset.

TCR beta CDR3 sequences were amplified from RNA transcripts. TCR CDR3 underwent first-round RT-PCR with the HTBI primer set. MiXCR, applied by TCRdb to the multiplex PCR reads, yields one record per CDR3 protein. This table holds a few hundred thousand distinct CDR3 sequences, 15% to 18% found once. Diagnosis of hyperthyroidism was new in patients aged 18 to 65, and its duration was under 2 months. V was trimmed by 1 base and J by 5 bases, leaving 8 bases between them. Germline V gene lookup returns CDR1 SEHNR and CDR2 FQNEAQ (reference sequence). The CDR3 is made up of 13 amino acids. Ten or more counts support this clonotype. The antigen is undetermined.

Specimen: blood. The chain recombines TRBV7-9 with TRBJ1-2; D is unresolved. This TCR came from a woman between 18 and 29 years old with Graves' hyperthyroidism. The CDR3 DNA reads TGTGCCAGCAGCTTAGTCGAAGGATATGGCTACACCTTC. Translated: CASSLVEGYGYTF.